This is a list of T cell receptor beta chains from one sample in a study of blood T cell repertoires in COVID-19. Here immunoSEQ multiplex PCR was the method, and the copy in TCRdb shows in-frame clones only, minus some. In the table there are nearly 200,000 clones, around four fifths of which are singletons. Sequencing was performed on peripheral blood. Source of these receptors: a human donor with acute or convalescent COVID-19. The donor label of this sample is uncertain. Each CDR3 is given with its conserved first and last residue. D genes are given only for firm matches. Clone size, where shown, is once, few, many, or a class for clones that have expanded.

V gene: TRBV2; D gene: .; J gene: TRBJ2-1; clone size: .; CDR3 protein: CASSAIATYNEQFF; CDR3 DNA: TGTGCCAGCAGTGCGATAGCGACCTACAATGAGCAGTTCTTC
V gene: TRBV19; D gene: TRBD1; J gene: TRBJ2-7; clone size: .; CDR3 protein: CASSLGQGDEQYF; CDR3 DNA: TGTGCCAGTAGTTTGGGACAGGGGGACGAGCAGTACTTC
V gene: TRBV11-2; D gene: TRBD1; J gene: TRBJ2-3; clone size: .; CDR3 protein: CASSLTGDMRDTQYF; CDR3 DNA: TGTGCCAGCAGCTTGACAGGGGACATGAGGGATACGCAGTATTTT
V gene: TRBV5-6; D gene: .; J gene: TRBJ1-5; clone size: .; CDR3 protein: CASSPSGYTNQPQHF; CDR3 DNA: TGTGCCAGCAGCCCCTCGGGATACACCAATCAGCCCCAGCATTTT
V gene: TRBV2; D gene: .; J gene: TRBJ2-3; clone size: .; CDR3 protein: CASTTDTDTQYF; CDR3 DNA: TGTGCCAGCACCACAGACACAGATACGCAGTATTTT
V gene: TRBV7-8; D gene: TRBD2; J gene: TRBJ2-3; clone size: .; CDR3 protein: CASSLRSLGGIGTDTQYF; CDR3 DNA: TGTGCCAGCAGCTTAAGGTCCCTGGGGGGGATTGGCACAGATACGCAGTATTTT
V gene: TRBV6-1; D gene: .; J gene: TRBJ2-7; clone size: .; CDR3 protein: CASSEAGAIYEQYF; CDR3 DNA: TGTGCCAGCAGTGAAGCCGGAGCAATCTACGAGCAGTACTTC
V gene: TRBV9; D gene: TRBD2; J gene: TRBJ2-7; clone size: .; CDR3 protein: CASSAGLAEGQYF; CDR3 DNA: TGTGCCAGCAGCGCCGGACTAGCAGAGGGGCAGTACTTC
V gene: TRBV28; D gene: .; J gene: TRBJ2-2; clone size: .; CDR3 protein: CASSSRDLRTGELFF; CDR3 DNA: TGTGCCAGCAGTTCTCGGGATTTGCGCACCGGGGAGCTGTTTTTT
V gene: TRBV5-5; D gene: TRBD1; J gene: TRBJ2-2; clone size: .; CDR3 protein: CASSSLQGSVTGELFF; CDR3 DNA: TGTGCCAGCAGCTCCTTACAGGGGTCAGTCACCGGGGAGCTGTTTTTT
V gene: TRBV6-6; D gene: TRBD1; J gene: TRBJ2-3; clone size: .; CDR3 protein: CATKQGVGSTDTQYF; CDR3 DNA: TGTGCCACAAAACAGGGGGTAGGCAGCACAGATACGCAGTATTTT
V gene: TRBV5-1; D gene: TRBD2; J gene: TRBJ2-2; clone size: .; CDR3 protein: CASSWGLAEGRELFF; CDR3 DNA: TGCGCCAGCAGCTGGGGACTAGCGGAGGGGCGGGAGCTGTTTTTT
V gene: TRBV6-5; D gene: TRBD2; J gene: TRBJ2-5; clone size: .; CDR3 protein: CASRSTSGSQETQYF; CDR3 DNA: TGTGCCAGCAGGTCGACTAGCGGGAGCCAAGAGACCCAGTACTTC
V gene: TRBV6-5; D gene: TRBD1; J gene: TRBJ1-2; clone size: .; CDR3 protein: CASSYGQGGYGYTF; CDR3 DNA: TGTGCCAGCAGTTATGGACAGGGCGGCTATGGCTACACCTTC
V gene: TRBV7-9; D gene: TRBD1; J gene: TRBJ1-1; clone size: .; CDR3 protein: CASSPRSGGRTEAFF; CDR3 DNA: TGTGCCAGCAGCCCTCGATCAGGGGGCAGGACTGAAGCTTTCTTT
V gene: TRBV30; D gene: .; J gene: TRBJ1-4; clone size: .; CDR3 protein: CACTTVVNEKLFF; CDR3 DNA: TGTGCCTGTACAACAGTAGTTAATGAAAAACTGTTTTTT
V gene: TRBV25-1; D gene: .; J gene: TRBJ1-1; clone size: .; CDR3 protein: CASSEVAKAFF; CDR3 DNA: TGTGCCAGCAGTGAGGTCGCGAAGGCTTTCTTT
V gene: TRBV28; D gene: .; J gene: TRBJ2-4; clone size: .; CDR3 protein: CASSLNLNIQYF; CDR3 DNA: TGTGCCAGCAGTTTGAACTTAAACATTCAGTACTTC
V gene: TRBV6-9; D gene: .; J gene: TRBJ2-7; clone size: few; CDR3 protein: CASLTSYEQYF; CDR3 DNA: TGTGCCAGCTTAACTTCCTACGAGCAGTACTTC
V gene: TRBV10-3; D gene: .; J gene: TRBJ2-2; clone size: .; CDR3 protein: CAISEGRVNTGELFF; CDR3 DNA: TGTGCCATCAGTGAGGGGCGGGTGAACACCGGGGAGCTGTTTTTT
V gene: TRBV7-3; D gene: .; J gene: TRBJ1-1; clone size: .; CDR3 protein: CASSLLPGARTEAFF; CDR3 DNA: TGTGCCAGCAGCTTACTTCCAGGGGCGAGGACTGAAGCTTTCTTT
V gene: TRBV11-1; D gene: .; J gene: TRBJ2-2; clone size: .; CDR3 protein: CASSRKLAGELFF; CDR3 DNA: TGTGCCAGCAGCCGCAAGCTAGCGGGGGAGCTGTTTTTT
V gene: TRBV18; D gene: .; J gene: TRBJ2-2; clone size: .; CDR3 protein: CASSPQTGELFF; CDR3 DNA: TGTGCCAGCTCACCTCAAACCGGGGAGCTGTTTTTT
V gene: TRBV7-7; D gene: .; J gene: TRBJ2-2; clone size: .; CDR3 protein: CASSLGGATNTGELFF; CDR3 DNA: TGTGCCAGCAGCTTAGGTGGGGCTACGAACACCGGGGAGCTGTTTTTT
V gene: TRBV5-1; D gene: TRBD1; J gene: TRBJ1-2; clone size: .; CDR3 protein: CASSLHPTGGDYGYTF; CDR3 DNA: TGCGCCAGCAGCTTGCACCCGACAGGGGGAGACTATGGCTACACCTTC
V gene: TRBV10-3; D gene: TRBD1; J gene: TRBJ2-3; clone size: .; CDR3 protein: CAIRGGQGASGETDTQYF; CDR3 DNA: TGTGCCATCAGAGGAGGACAGGGGGCTAGCGGGGAGACAGATACGCAGTATTTT
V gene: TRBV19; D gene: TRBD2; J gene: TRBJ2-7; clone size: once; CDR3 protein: CASSMKREGPYEQYF; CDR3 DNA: TGTGCCAGTAGTATGAAGCGGGAGGGCCCCTACGAGCAGTACTTC
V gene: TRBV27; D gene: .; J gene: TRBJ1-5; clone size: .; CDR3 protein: CASSFGGRGNQPQHF; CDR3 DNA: TGTGCCAGCAGTTTTGGGGGGAGAGGCAATCAGCCCCAGCATTTT
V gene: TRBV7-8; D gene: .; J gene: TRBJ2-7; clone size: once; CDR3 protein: CASSPGVTYEQYF; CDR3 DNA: TGTGCCAGCAGCCCCGGGGTGACCTACGAGCAGTACTTC
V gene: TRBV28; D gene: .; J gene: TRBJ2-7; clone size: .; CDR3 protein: CASRGGGAYEQYF; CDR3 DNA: TGTGCCAGCCGAGGAGGGGGGGCATACGAGCAGTACTTC
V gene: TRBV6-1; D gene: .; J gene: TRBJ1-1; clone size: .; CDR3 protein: CASSETVTANTEAFF; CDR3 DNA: TGTGCCAGCAGTGAAACAGTGACAGCGAACACTGAAGCTTTCTTT
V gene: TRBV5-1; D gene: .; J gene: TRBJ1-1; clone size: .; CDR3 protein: CASSLATGQNTEAFF; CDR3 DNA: TGCGCCAGCAGCTTGGCAACAGGGCAGAACACTGAAGCTTTCTTT
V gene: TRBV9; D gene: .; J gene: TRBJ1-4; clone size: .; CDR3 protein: CASSVGAKRGEKLFF; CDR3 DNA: TGTGCCAGCAGCGTAGGGGCTAAGCGGGGTGAAAAACTGTTTTTT
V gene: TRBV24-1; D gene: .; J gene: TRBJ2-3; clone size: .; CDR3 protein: CATSVPRIAISTDTQYF; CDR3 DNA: TGTGCCACCAGTGTGCCCCGAATAGCGATAAGCACAGATACGCAGTATTTT
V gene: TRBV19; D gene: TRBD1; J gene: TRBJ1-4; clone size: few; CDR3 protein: CASSRGDTGVTNEKLFF; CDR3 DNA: TGTGCCAGTAGTAGGGGCGATACAGGGGTGACTAATGAAAAACTGTTTTTT
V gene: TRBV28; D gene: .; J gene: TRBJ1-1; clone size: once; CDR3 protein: CASSPIGGGVTEAFF; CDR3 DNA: TGTGCCAGCAGCCCTATTGGCGGGGGCGTCACTGAAGCTTTCTTT
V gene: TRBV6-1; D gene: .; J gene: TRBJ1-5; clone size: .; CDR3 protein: CASSETLSSNQPQHF; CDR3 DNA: TGTGCCAGCAGTGAAACCTTGAGTAGCAATCAGCCCCAGCATTTT
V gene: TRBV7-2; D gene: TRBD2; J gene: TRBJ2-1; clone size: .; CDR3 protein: CASSWMAGGGYEQFF; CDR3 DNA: TGTGCCAGCAGCTGGATGGCGGGGGGGGGCTATGAGCAGTTCTTC
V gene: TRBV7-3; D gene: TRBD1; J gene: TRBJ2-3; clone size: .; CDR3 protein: CASSLRDSRDTQYF; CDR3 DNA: TGTGCCAGCAGCCTTCGGGACAGCCGAGATACGCAGTATTTT
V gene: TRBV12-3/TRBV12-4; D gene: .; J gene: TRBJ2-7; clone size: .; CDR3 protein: CASSSSGRGEQYF; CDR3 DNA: TGTGCCAGCAGTTCATCGGGCCGGGGGGAGCAGTACTTC
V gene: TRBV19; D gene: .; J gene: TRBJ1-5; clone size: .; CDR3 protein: CASSAGSSNQPQHF; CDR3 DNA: TGTGCCAGTAGTGCCGGGTCTAGCAATCAGCCCCAGCATTTT
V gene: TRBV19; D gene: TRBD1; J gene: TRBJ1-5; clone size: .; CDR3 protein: CASSIIGTGINQPQHF; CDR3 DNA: TGTGCCAGTAGTATAATCGGGACAGGGATTAATCAGCCCCAGCATTTT
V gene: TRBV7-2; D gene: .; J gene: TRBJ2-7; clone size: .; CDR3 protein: CASSFIPHEQYF; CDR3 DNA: TGTGCCAGCAGCTTTATCCCCCACGAGCAGTACTTC
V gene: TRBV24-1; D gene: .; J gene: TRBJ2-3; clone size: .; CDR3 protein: CATSLQGGADTQYF; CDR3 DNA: TGTGCCACCAGTCTCCAGGGAGGCGCAGATACGCAGTATTTT
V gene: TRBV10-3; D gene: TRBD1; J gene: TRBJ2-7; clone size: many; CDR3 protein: CAISPGQGGYEQYF; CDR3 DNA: TGTGCCATCAGTCCGGGACAGGGTGGGTACGAGCAGTACTTC
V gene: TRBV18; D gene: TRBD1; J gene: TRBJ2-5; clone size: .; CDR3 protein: CASSLTTGGRETQYF; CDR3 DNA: TGTGCCAGCTCACTTACGACAGGGGGCCGAGAGACCCAGTACTTC
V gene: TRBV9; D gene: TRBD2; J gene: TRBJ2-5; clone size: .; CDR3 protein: CASSVGASGKETQYF; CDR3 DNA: TGTGCCAGCAGCGTAGGGGCTAGCGGTAAAGAGACCCAGTACTTC
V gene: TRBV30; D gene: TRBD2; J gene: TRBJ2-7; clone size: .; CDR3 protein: CAWRGVTSGRGEQYF; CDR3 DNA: TGTGCCTGGAGGGGGGTGACTAGCGGGAGAGGCGAGCAGTACTTC
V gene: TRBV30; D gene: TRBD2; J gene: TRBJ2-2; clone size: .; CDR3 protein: CAWRTSGNTGELFF; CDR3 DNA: TGTGCCTGGAGAACTAGCGGTAACACCGGGGAGCTGTTTTTT
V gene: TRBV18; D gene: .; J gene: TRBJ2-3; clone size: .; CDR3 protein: CASSPVLATDTQYF; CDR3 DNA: TGTGCCAGCTCACCGGTTCTAGCCACAGATACGCAGTATTTT
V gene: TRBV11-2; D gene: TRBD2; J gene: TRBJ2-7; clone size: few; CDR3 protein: CASSFASGPSYEQYF; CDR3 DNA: TGTGCCAGCAGCTTTGCTAGCGGGCCCTCCTACGAGCAGTACTTC
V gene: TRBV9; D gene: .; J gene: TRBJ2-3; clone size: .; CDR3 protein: CASSVGRGSTTDTQYF; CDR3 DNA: TGTGCCAGCAGCGTTGGTCGGGGATCCACCACAGATACGCAGTATTTT
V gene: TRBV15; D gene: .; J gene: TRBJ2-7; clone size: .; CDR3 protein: CATSRDHSYEQYF; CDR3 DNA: TGTGCCACCAGCAGAGATCACAGCTACGAGCAGTACTTC
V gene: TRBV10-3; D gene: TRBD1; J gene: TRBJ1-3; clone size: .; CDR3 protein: CAIDQGGENSGNTIYF; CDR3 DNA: TGTGCCATCGATCAGGGGGGCGAGAACTCTGGAAACACCATATATTTT